The TCR beta chain under discussion was sequenced for a study of blood T cell repertoires in COVID-19. Study details: Collection of acute and convalescent COVID-19 samples took place in the United States, Italy and Spain. PBMCs, B-cell-depleted T cells, or T cells were the source of the cDNA or gDNA that made up the material.

How the authors handled the data: Amplification of reference gene primers was used by the study to estimate nucleated cell counts. Data came from immunoSEQ multiplex PCR; TCRdb stores just in-frame clones and leaves some out. Clone size and the V and J calls come from that table; the DNA yielded D and trimming. The sample has 340,000 or so clones, around 83% seen once. The receptor was isolated from a young man with active or convalescent COVID-19. Sample: peripheral blood.

The CDR3 protein is CASYRQGKNEQFF. In nucleotides, the CDR3 is TGTGCCAGCTACCGACAGGGGAAGAATGAGCAGTTCTTC. The chain recombines TRBV28 with TRBJ2-1, with 8 bases identical to TRBD1. Looked up from germline, CDR1 is MDHEN and CDR2 is SYDVKM. The CDR3 is 13 amino acids. Unmatched junction bases numbered 7, after V lost 8 bases and J lost 7 bases.